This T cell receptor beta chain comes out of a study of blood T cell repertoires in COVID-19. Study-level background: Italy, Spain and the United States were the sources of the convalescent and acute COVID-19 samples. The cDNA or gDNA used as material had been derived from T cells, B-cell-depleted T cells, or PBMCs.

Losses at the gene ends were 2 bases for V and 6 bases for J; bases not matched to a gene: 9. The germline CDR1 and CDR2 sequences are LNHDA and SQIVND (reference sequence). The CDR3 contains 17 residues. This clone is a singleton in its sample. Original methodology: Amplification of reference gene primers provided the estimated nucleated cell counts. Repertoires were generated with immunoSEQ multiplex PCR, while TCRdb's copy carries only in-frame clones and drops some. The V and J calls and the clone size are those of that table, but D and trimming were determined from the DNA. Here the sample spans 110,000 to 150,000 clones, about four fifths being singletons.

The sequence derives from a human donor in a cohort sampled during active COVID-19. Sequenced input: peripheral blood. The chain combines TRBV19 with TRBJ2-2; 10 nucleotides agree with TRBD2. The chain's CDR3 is CASSISPSGTSAGELFF. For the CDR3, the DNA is TGTGCCAGTAGTATAAGCCCCTCCGGGACTAGCGCCGGGGAGCTGTTTTTT.